This TCR beta chain is drawn from a study of blood T cell repertoires in COVID-19. In the original workflow: Reference gene primer amplification gave nucleated cell count estimates. Generated by immunoSEQ multiplex PCR, the TCRdb table keeps only in-frame clones and is missing some. Clone size and V and J calls were adopted from that table, with D and trimming inferred from the DNA. The table records about 230,000 clones, roughly 83% of them present only once. Concerning this clone itself: The junction departs from germline at one end; a sequencing error may be responsible.

This CDR3 is built from 15 residues. CDR1 MDHEN and CDR2 SYDVKM come from the germline V gene. The clonotype was recovered from a man in his forties with acute or convalescent COVID-19. The chain joins TRBV28 to TRBJ2-5, with a weak D call TRBD2 (6 bases). The sequencing input was peripheral blood. As DNA, the CDR3 is TGTGCCAGCAGTGCTGGAGGGCTCAACCAGGAGACCCAGTACTTC. Translation gives CASSAGGLNQETQYF.